This T cell receptor beta chain stems from a study of blood T cell repertoires in COVID-19. The germline V gene has CDR1 SGHDT and CDR2 YYEEEE. V was cut by 1 base and J by 2 bases, with 14 bases left in between. The CDR3 totals 16 residues. Libraries were prepared by immunoSEQ multiplex PCR; TCRdb keeps only in-frame clonotypes and omits some of them. Seen here are a few hundred thousand clones, roughly 90% observed once, and the top ten hold roughly 2.3%. This sequence originates from a man between 18 and 35 years old with active or convalescent COVID-19. Source material: peripheral blood. The V call is TRBV5-6, the J call TRBJ2-3; tentatively, D is TRBD2 (6 bases). CDR3 sequence reads: CASSLRKRAHTDTQYF. The CDR3 region has the DNA TGTGCCAGCAGCTTGAGGAAGCGGGCCCACACAGATACGCAGTATTTT.